What follows are 22 T cell receptor beta chains derived from one specimen sequenced in a study of T cells in Graves' hyperthyroidism and ophthalmopathy. The investigators amplified TCR beta CDR3 regions from RNA transcripts. HTBI primers were the set used in a first-round RT-PCR of the TCR CDR3. TCRdb re-called the multiplex PCR reads with MiXCR, one entry per CDR3 protein. The table records about 560,000 distinct CDR3 sequences, over 15% of them present only once. Sequencing input: blood. The receptors shown here come from a woman younger than 30 with Graves' hyperthyroidism.

The sample holds one count of this clonotype. This is likely a read error, given that the CDR3 carries no conserved phenylalanine or tryptophan at its end. J is TRBJ2-4 and V is TRBV19; 7 bases fit TRBD1. Trimming cost V 3 bases and J 2 bases; bases outside gene matches: 1. This CDR3 spans 14 amino acids. Looked up from germline, CDR1 is LNHDA and CDR2 is SQIVND (reference sequence). The CDR3 sequence: CASSMTGTKNIQYL. Here the CDR3 DNA reads TGTGCCAGTAGTATGACAGGGACCAAAAACATTCAGTACCTC.

In this sample, this clonotype turned up many times. The CDR3 protein is CASSPGAGGLNEQFF. In nucleotides, the CDR3 is TGTGCCAGCAGCCCCGGAGCGGGGGGGCTCAATGAGCAGTTCTTC. The chain employs TRBV11-2 and TRBJ2-1; 10 nucleotides match TRBD2. CDR1 is SGHAT and CDR2 is FQNNGV in the germline V gene. J was trimmed by 6 bases and V by 5 bases; bases with no gene match: 7. CDR3 size: 15 residues.

Regarding this clonotype: A much larger clonotype is one base distant, so this may be a read error. This rearrangement joins TRBV5-1 to TRBJ2-1; D not resolved. The CDR3 runs to 15 residues. V shed 3 bases and J shed 6 bases, with 16 bases lying between them. The V gene's germline CDR1 is SGHRS and CDR2 YFSETQ. The CDR3 protein is CASSSKVWRANEQFF. DNA of the CDR3: TGCGCCAGCAGCTCGAAGGTGTGGCGTGCCAATGAGCAGTTCTTC. Drawing the rest from reference TRBV5-1 and TRBJ2-1, the complete variable domain is KAGVTQTPRYLIKTRGQQVTLSCSPISGHRSVSWYQQTPGQGLQFLFEYFSETQRNKGNFPGRFSGRQFSNSRSEMNVSTLELGDSALYLCASSSKVWRANEQFFGPGTRLTVL.

The chain employs TRBV6-5 and TRBJ2-1, with 9 bases lining up with TRBD2. Germline CDR1 MNHEY, CDR2 SVGAGI. The CDR3 extends over 15 amino acids. V dropped 2 bases and J dropped 7; count of bases not matched to a gene: 6. The DNA of the CDR3 is TGTGCCAGCAGTTACGGAGCGGGGGGTAGGAATGAGCAGTTCTTC. Translation gives CASSYGAGGRNEQFF.

CDR3 in amino acids: CAWSVGAFRGETQYF. Here the CDR3 DNA reads TGTGCCTGGAGTGTCGGGGCTTTCAGGGGGGAGACCCAGTACTTC. The J gene is TRBJ2-5, the V gene TRBV30; TRBD1 aligns across 7 bases. The CDR3 spans 15 residues. The germline V gene has CDR1 GTSNPN and CDR2 SVGIG (reference sequence). The trim removed 0 bases at V and 5 bases at J, leaving 9 bases unmatched.

The J gene is TRBJ2-7, the V gene TRBV4-3; a weak D match, TRBD2 (6 bases). Trimming removed 3 bases at V and 6 bases at J, with 12 bases between. The CDR3 covers 13 residues. Germline V CDR1 and CDR2: LGHNA, YSLEER. The CDR3 DNA reads TGCGCCAGCAGCCATATATTGGGAGGCGAGCAGTACTTC. Its protein product is CASSHILGGEQYF.

The V gene is TRBV6-1, the J gene TRBJ2-1; D remains ambiguous. The germline V and J ends were trimmed by 6 bases and 8 bases, with 11 bases remaining between them. The germline V gene encodes CDR1 MNHNS and CDR2 SASEGT. The CDR3 sequence is 12 residues long. CDR3 DNA: TGTGCCAGCAGGCCCACGTGGGATGAGCAGTTCTTC. Protein sequence: CASRPTWDEQFF.

To note about this clonotype: A clone one base away is much larger, so this may be a read error. V and J are TRBV2 and TRBJ1-1; 9 bases match TRBD1. The CDR3 contains 12 residues. Germline values: CDR1 SNHLY, CDR2 FYNNEI. The CDR3 reads CASGQGNTEALF. Here the CDR3 DNA reads TGTGCCAGCGGACAGGGGAACACTGAAGCTCTCTTT. Drawing the rest from reference TRBV2 and TRBJ1-1, the complete variable domain is EPEVTQTPSHQVTQMGQEVILRCVPISNHLYFYWYRQILGQKVEFLVSFYNNEISEKSEIFDDQFSVERPDGSNFTLKIRSTKLEDSAMYFCASGQGNTEALFGQGTRLTVV.

This clonotype was detected only a few times. The chain has TRBV5-1 and TRBJ2-6; the D is unclear. CDR1 is SGHRS, CDR2 YFSETQ, per germline. The CDR3 is 15 residues long. With 4 bases removed from V and 0 bases from J, the gap between germline ends came to 8 bases. The CDR3 sequence: CASSMDGSGANVLTF. The DNA of the CDR3 is TGCGCCAGCAGCATGGACGGCTCTGGGGCCAACGTCCTGACTTTC. The variable domain in full, completed from reference TRBV5-1 and TRBJ2-6, reads KAGVTQTPRYLIKTRGQQVTLSCSPISGHRSVSWYQQTPGQGLQFLFEYFSETQRNKGNFPGRFSGRQFSNSRSEMNVSTLELGDSALYLCASSMDGSGANVLTFGAGSRLTVL.

The CDR3 nucleotides are TGTGCCAGCAGCCAAGTCCCGCGCGAAGCTTTCTTT. This encodes CASSQVPREAFF. This chain connects TRBV3-1 to TRBJ1-1; D remains ambiguous. Germline loops: CDR1 LGHDT, CDR2 YNNKEL (reference sequence). V gave up 1 base and J gave up 8 bases, with 8 bases separating them. The CDR3 contains 12 residues.

Concerning this clonotype: With a much larger clone just one base away, this may be a read error. The rearrangement joins TRBV3-1 to TRBJ2-7; 8 bases agree with TRBD2. Germline V gene data show CDR1 as LGHDT and CDR2 as YNNKEL (reference sequence). The CDR3 sequence is 14 residues long. CDR3 coding DNA: TGTGCCAGCAGCCCTTCCAGCGGGGGCTACGCGCAGTACTTC. Its translation: CASSPSSGGYAQYF.

This clonotype was picked up a small number of times. The chain carries TRBV5-5 and TRBJ2-5; 9 nucleotides align to TRBD1. CDR3 size: 15 residues. Unmatched junction bases numbered 9, after V lost 4 bases and J lost 5 bases. CDR1 and CDR2 from the germline V gene are SGHKS and YYEKEE (reference sequence). This CDR3 reads CASSKWTGVLETQYF. Here the CDR3 DNA reads TGTGCCAGCAGCAAGTGGACAGGGGTTTTGGAGACCCAGTACTTC.

This clonotype was seen only a few times. V and J are TRBV6-2 or TRBV6-3 and TRBJ2-7; possibly TRBD2 for D (5 bases). V lost 2 bases and J lost 6, with 5 bases in between. CDR3 length equals 11 residues. Germline assignment: CDR1 MNHEY and CDR2 SVGEGT. CDR3 region: CASSYEGEQYF. In DNA, the CDR3 is TGTGCCAGCAGTTACGAGGGCGAGCAGTACTTC.

Notes on this clonotype: A clone one base away is much larger, so this may be a read error. V gene TRBV6-2 or TRBV6-3 combines with J gene TRBJ2-3, with 10 bases that match TRBD2. Looked up from germline, CDR1 is MNHEY and CDR2 is SVGEGT. The CDR3 spans 15 residues. The CDR3 coding sequence is TGTGCCGGCAGTCACCTAGCGGGAGTGCCAGATACGCAGTATTTT. This codes for CAGSHLAGVPDTQYF.

This clonotype showed up just a few times. V usage is TRBV4-3 and J usage is TRBJ2-7; a weak D match, TRBD2 (7 bases). Trimming cost V 1 base and J 2 bases, with 12 bases left between them. CDR1 is LGHNA and CDR2 is YSLEER in the germline V gene. The CDR3 spans 15 residues. In nucleotides, the CDR3 is TGCGCCAGCAGCCAAGGGGAAGGGGGGGCCTACGAGCAGTACTTC. Its translation is CASSQGEGGAYEQYF.

J is TRBJ2-1 and V is TRBV13; tentatively, D is TRBD2 (6 bases). The CDR3 has 16 residues. From germline, CDR1 is PRHDT and CDR2 FYEKMQ (reference sequence). The V end lost 5 bases, the J end lost 4 bases, and 18 bases lay between the germline ends. CDR3 DNA: TGTGCCAGCAGCCGACTAGAGCCACATTTGTACAATGAGCAGTTCTTC. Residues: CASSRLEPHLYNEQFF. The full variable domain, with the rest looked up from reference TRBV13 and TRBJ2-1, is AAGVIQSPRHLIKEKRETATLKCYPIPRHDTVYWYQQGPGQDPQFLISFYEKMQSDKGSIPDRFSAQQFSDYHSELNMSSLELGDSALYFCASSRLEPHLYNEQFFGPGTRLTVL.

This clonotype was counted many times. The rearrangement joins TRBV5-1 to TRBJ2-1; 9 bases agree with TRBD1. Germline-derived CDR1 and CDR2 are SGHRS and YFSETQ. The ends lost 5 bases at V and 4 bases at J; junction bases unmatched: 4. The CDR3 has 14 residues. CDR3 DNA sequence: TGCGCCAGCAGTGGAGGACAGGGGTACAATGAGCAGTTCTTC. As protein: CASSGGQGYNEQFF. Filled out from reference TRBV5-1 and TRBJ2-1, the complete variable domain reads KAGVTQTPRYLIKTRGQQVTLSCSPISGHRSVSWYQQTPGQGLQFLFEYFSETQRNKGNFPGRFSGRQFSNSRSEMNVSTLELGDSALYLCASSGGQGYNEQFFGPGTRLTVL.

This clonotype has ten or more counts. The DNA of the CDR3 is TGCGCCAGCAGAAGAGGTTGGGACAGCTCCTACGAGCAGTACTTC. Amino acid sequence: CASRRGWDSSYEQYF. The chain recombines TRBV5-1 with TRBJ2-7, with 7 bases identical to TRBD1. Germline V lookup: CDR1 SGHRS, CDR2 YFSETQ. The length of the CDR3 is 15 residues. The trim removed 5 bases at V and 0 bases at J, leaving 8 bases unmatched.

This sequence joins TRBV29-1 and TRBJ1-2; D perhaps matches TRBD1 (5 bases). Germline V gene data show CDR1 as SQVTM and CDR2 as ANQGSEA. V shed 6 bases and J shed 1 base, with 18 bases lying between them. CDR3 length equals 15 residues. In DNA, the CDR3 is TGCAGCGTAACCCCCCAGGCAGGGCTTAACTATGGCTACACCTTC. Translating gives CSVTPQAGLNYGYTF.

With respect to this clonotype: At one of its ends the junction is not consistent with the germline gene, which may arise from a read error. This chain connects TRBV5-1 to TRBJ2-6; 8 bases align to TRBD1. Germline V CDR1 and CDR2: SGHRS, YFSETQ. There are 19 residues in the CDR3. CDR3 coding DNA: TGTGCCAGCAGAGATTTCCTGGACAGGGATTGGCCTGGGGCCAACGTCCTGACTTTC. Its protein product is CASRDFLDRDWPGANVLTF. Full variable domain (missing parts from reference TRBV5-1 and TRBJ2-6): KAGVTQTPRYLIKTRGQQVTLSCSPISGHRSVSWYQQTPGQGLQFLFEYFSETQRNKGNFPGRFSGRQFSNSRSEMNVSTLELGDSALYLCASRDFLDRDWPGANVLTFGAGSRLTVL.

This clonotype was found many times. The rearrangement links TRBV2 to TRBJ2-1; D perhaps matches TRBD2 (6 bases). Germline CDR1 is SNHLY and CDR2 is FYNNEI. CDR3 size: 14 residues. V was cut by 10 bases and J by 3 bases, with 16 bases left in between. The CDR3 DNA sequence: TGTGCCATCCGGGGACTCATGAACTACAATGAGCAGTTCTTC. It codes for CAIRGLMNYNEQFF. Drawing the rest from reference TRBV2 and TRBJ2-1, the complete variable domain is EPEVTQTPSHQVTQMGQEVILRCVPISNHLYFYWYRQILGQKVEFLVSFYNNEISEKSEIFDDQFSVERPDGSNFTLKIRSTKLEDSAMYFCAIRGLMNYNEQFFGPGTRLTVL.

The V call is TRBV4-1, the J call TRBJ2-3, with 14 bases aligning to TRBD2. V lost 3 bases and J lost 5; bases outside the gene matches: 7. Germline V CDR1 and CDR2: MGHRA, YSYEKL. The CDR3 totals 17 residues. CDR3 protein: CASSHRPTSGGGDTQYF. The CDR3 DNA is TGCGCCAGCAGCCACCGTCCGACTAGCGGGGGGGGAGATACGCAGTATTTT.